One and the same sample provided the 22 T cell receptor beta chains below, sequenced in a study of T cells in Graves' hyperthyroidism and ophthalmopathy. It was RNA transcripts that yielded the amplified TCR beta CDR3 regions. In the first-round RT-PCR of the TCR CDR3, the HTBI primer set was used. TCRdb called the multiplex PCR reads again in MiXCR, with one record for every CDR3 protein. The sample lists about 640,000 distinct CDR3 sequences; 20% to 25% were seen once. Sequencing was done on a sample of blood. Every receptor here comes from a man aged 25-45 years with Graves' ophthalmopathy.

This clonotype came up a few times. The chain is built from TRBV29-1 and TRBJ2-3; 9 bases map to TRBD2. The CDR3 consists of 15 residues. J was trimmed by 2 bases and V by 1 base; bases with no gene match: 4. CDR1 and CDR2 (germline): SQVTM, ANQGSEA. CDR3 bases: TGCAGCGTTGAAGGGAGCGGGAGGCACACAGATACGCAGTATTTT. Translated: CSVEGSGRHTDTQYF.

The chain recombines TRBV29-1 with TRBJ1-2; D is unclear. The CDR3 runs 11 residues. V dropped 3 bases and J dropped 4 bases, with 6 bases sitting between them. Germline V gene lookup returns CDR1 SQVTM and CDR2 ANQGSEA. CDR3 sequence reads: CSVERRYGYTF. In DNA form, the CDR3 reads TGCAGCGTTGAGCGCCGCTATGGCTACACCTTC.

Concerning this clonotype: A read error may be the cause here, since a much bigger clone is one base away. The chain uses TRBV7-8 and TRBJ2-3; 9 nucleotides align to TRBD2. From germline, CDR1 is SGHVS and CDR2 FQNEAQ. This CDR3 is 16 amino acids long. CDR3 in amino acids: CANSPRVAGVSDTQYF. DNA for the CDR3: TGTGCCAACAGCCCCCGAGTAGCGGGGGTTTCGGATACGCAGTATTTT.

This clonotype was seen more than once but under ten times. The V call is TRBV20-1, the J call TRBJ2-3; D ambiguous. This CDR3 has 14 residues. Trimming removed 3 bases from V and 0 bases from J, with 10 bases in between. Looked up from germline, CDR1 is DFQATT and CDR2 is SNEGSKA (reference sequence). The CDR3 DNA sequence: TGCAGTGCTAGGTCCGGACCTAGCACAGATACGCAGTATTTT. It encodes CSARSGPSTDTQYF.

The sample holds a few counts of this clonotype. The V call is TRBV11-2, the J call TRBJ2-5; 13 positions agree with TRBD2. Germline CDR1 is SGHAT and CDR2 is FQNNGV. The CDR3 is 18 residues long. The ends lost 5 bases at V and 4 bases at J; junction bases unmatched: 13. The CDR3 loop reads CASSRGTSGTGGGETQYF. In DNA, the CDR3 is TGTGCCAGCAGCCGAGGGACTAGCGGGACCGGAGGGGGAGAGACCCAGTACTTC.

This clonotype was recorded at least ten times. The rearrangement joins TRBV6-1 to TRBJ1-1; D uncertain. CDR3 size: 13 residues. V was shortened by 7 bases and J by 3 bases, with 12 bases between the two germline ends. The germline CDR1 and CDR2 sequences are MNHNS and SASEGT. CDR3 loop: CASIPDRYTEAFF. CDR3 DNA sequence: TGTGCCAGCATCCCGGATCGATACACTGAAGCTTTCTTT.

This chain connects TRBV20-1 to TRBJ2-3, with 10 bases fitting TRBD2. Germline CDR1 reads DFQATT; CDR2 reads SNEGSKA (reference sequence). CDR3 length: 14 amino acids. Trimming cost V 7 bases and J 1 base; bases outside gene matches: 5. CDR3 DNA sequence: TGCAGTGTACTACTAGCGGGGCGCACAGATACGCAGTATTTT. Encoded protein: CSVLLAGRTDTQYF.

The chain recombines TRBV7-8 with TRBJ2-7; D not resolved. Germline CDR1 is SGHVS and CDR2 is FQNEAQ. Trimming removed 3 bases at V and 5 bases at J, with 11 bases between. This CDR3 is 13 amino acids long. CDR3 in amino acids: CASSLSWEDEQYF. CDR3 bases: TGTGCCAGCAGCTTGAGTTGGGAAGACGAGCAGTACTTC.

This clonotype was picked up many times. V usage is TRBV28 and J usage is TRBJ2-1; 11 nucleotides match TRBD2. CDR3 length: 16 residues. V was pared by 7 bases and J by 6 bases, with 11 bases of the junction left unmatched. The germline gives CDR1 MDHEN, CDR2 SYDVKM. The CDR3 loop reads CASTPVGTSGRNEQFF. CDR3 in DNA: TGTGCCAGCACCCCAGTAGGGACTAGCGGTCGCAATGAGCAGTTCTTC. Drawing the rest from reference TRBV28 and TRBJ2-1, the complete variable domain is DVKVTQSSRYLVKRTGEKVFLECVQDMDHENMFWYRQDPGLGLRLIYFSYDVKMKEKGDIPEGYSVSREKKERFSLILESASTNQTSMYLCASTPVGTSGRNEQFFGPGTRLTVL.

This clonotype was seen many times. The chain is built from TRBV2 and TRBJ2-7; 13 bases line up with TRBD2. CDR1 is SNHLY and CDR2 is FYNNEI in the germline V gene. V was clipped by 5 bases and J by 6 bases; unmatched bases: 10. The CDR3 is 16 residues long. In DNA form, the CDR3 reads TGTGCCAGCAGTTGGACTAGCGGGAGCGGGCTGGCCGAGCAGTACTTC. Translating gives CASSWTSGSGLAEQYF.

This clonotype was counted once. This may be a read error, as it is one base from a much larger clone. This rearrangement joins TRBV20-1 to TRBJ2-7; D is possibly TRBD1 or TRBD2 (5 bases each). The germline CDR1 and CDR2 sequences are DFQATT and SNEGSKA (reference sequence). The CDR3 length is 16 residues. The V and J ends lost 7 bases and 4 bases respectively, with 26 bases between them. The CDR3: CSVSFGLGDPSYEQYF. For the CDR3, the DNA is TGCAGTGTTAGTTTCGGCCTAGGGGACCCCTCATACGAGCAGTACTTC.

The chain is built from TRBV28 and TRBJ1-5; no reliable D call. Germline values: CDR1 MDHEN, CDR2 SYDVKM. This CDR3 region has 15 residues. Deletions cut 6 bases from V and 1 base from J, with 13 bases between. The CDR3 DNA follows: TGTGCCAGCAGACCGCCGGGCAGGAGCAATCAGCCCCAGCATTTT. Translated, it gives CASRPPGRSNQPQHF.

This clonotype was picked up a small number of times. J is TRBJ2-2 and V is TRBV3-1; D is perhaps TRBD1 or TRBD2 (5 bases each). Trimming left V 4 bases short and J 2 bases short, with 11 bases between. Germline V gene data show CDR1 as LGHDT and CDR2 as YNNKEL (reference sequence). The CDR3 totals 15 residues. The DNA for the CDR3 is TGTGCCAGCAGCCCTCGGGGACGCAACACCGGGGAGCTGTTTTTT. Translating it yields CASSPRGRNTGELFF.

In this sample, this clonotype turned up a few times. The chain carries TRBV6-1 and TRBJ2-2, with 11 bases that match TRBD1. Looked up from germline, CDR1 is MNHNS and CDR2 is SASEGT. CDR3 length: 16 residues. V was clipped by 5 bases and J by 7 bases; unmatched bases: 9. The CDR3 is CASSPLGQGEGGELFF. DNA of the CDR3: TGTGCCAGCAGTCCCCTGGGACAGGGGGAGGGCGGGGAGCTGTTTTTT.

The chain's CDR3 is CASSLGEVDYGYTF. The CDR3 DNA is TGTGCCAGCAGCTTAGGAGAGGTTGACTATGGCTACACCTTC. J is TRBJ1-2 and V is TRBV11-2; D is ambiguous. The CDR3 is 14 amino acids. Looked up from germline, CDR1 is SGHAT and CDR2 is FQNNGV. V was shortened by 1 base and J by 3 bases, with 9 bases between the two germline ends.

This clonotype showed up many times. CDR3 amino acids: CATSDPVNTEAFF. The CDR3 DNA reads TGTGCCACCAGTGATCCCGTGAACACTGAAGCTTTCTTT. The chain joins TRBV24-1 to TRBJ1-1; the D is unclear. Per germline, CDR1 KGHDR and CDR2 SFDVKD. The V and J ends lost 3 bases and 0 bases respectively, with 4 bases between them. The CDR3 totals 13 residues.

This clonotype was seen repeatedly, ten times or more. The chain links TRBV11-2 to TRBJ2-1, with a possible D match to TRBD2 (6 bases). Germline V CDR1 and CDR2: SGHAT, FQNNGV. The V and J ends lost 4 bases and 10 bases respectively, with 17 bases between them. The CDR3 is 14 amino acids. CDR3 residues: CASSYSRGGEEQFF. The CDR3 DNA follows: TGTGCCAGCAGCTATAGTAGGGGCGGGGAAGAGCAGTTCTTC.

This clonotype was recorded many times. The V gene is TRBV6-1, the J gene TRBJ1-1; D unclear. Germline V gene lookup returns CDR1 MNHNS and CDR2 SASEGT. Trimming pared 2 bases from V and 7 bases from J, leaving 11 bases between. CDR3 length equals 13 residues. CDR3 DNA sequence: TGTGCCAGCAGTGAAACACACAAACGTGAAGCTTTCTTT. This sequence encodes CASSETHKREAFF.

CDR3 amino acids: CASRKRVGTEAFF. The CDR3 DNA sequence: TGTGCCAGCAGGAAAAGAGTAGGGACTGAAGCTTTCTTT. The chain carries TRBV2 and TRBJ1-1; D unresolved. CDR3 length: 13 amino acids. CDR1 is SNHLY, CDR2 FYNNEI, per germline. Deletions cut 6 bases from V and 5 bases from J, with 13 bases between.

The gene calls are TRBV28 and TRBJ1-6; no clear D gene. Germline CDR1 and CDR2: MDHEN and SYDVKM. V lost 8 bases and J 5 bases, leaving 10 bases between the germline ends. The CDR3 sequence is 13 residues long. As DNA, the CDR3 is TGTGCCAGCCGACGGTTCGATAATTCACCCCTCCACTTT. Protein sequence: CASRRFDNSPLHF.

This clonotype was observed a handful of times. The chain uses TRBV6-1 and TRBJ2-3, with 7 nucleotides matching TRBD2. This CDR3 spans 18 amino acids. The germline CDR1 and CDR2 sequences are MNHNS and SASEGT. V was pared by 5 bases and J by 6 bases, with 20 bases of the junction left unmatched. The CDR3 DNA reads as TGTGCCAGCAGTCAGACTCGGTCCGTGGGCGGGAGCTTCGATACGCAGTATTTT. It specifies CASSQTRSVGGSFDTQYF.

V and J are TRBV5-5 and TRBJ1-3; D is ambiguous. There are 16 residues in the CDR3. CDR1 SGHKS and CDR2 YYEKEE come from the germline V gene (reference sequence). The V and J ends lost 0 bases and 0 bases respectively, with 10 bases between them. DNA for the CDR3: TGTGCCAGCAGCTTGGATATCGGGTTCTCTGGAAACACCATATATTTT. Translation gives CASSLDIGFSGNTIYF.